This TCR beta chain was obtained from a study of OX40 agonist ivuxolimab in advanced cancers. Study details: Administration of intravenous ivuxolimab to patients occurred every 2 weeks at 0.01 to 10 mg/kg.

The V and J ends lost 3 bases and 3 bases, in that order; junction bases with no gene match: 9. This CDR3 is built from 16 residues. From germline, CDR1 is LGHNA and CDR2 YNFKEQ. Blood draws occurred at baseline, cycle 4 day 1, and cycle 7 day 1. The table came from immunoSEQ multiplex PCR; TCRdb's copy has only in-frame clones and leaves some out. Of more than 45,000 clones listed, over 75% were seen once; the top ten hold 0.7% to 0.8%. This receptor was taken from an adult with an advanced solid tumor such as melanoma, head and neck, liver or kidney cancer. The chain couples TRBV4-2 to TRBJ1-2; 8 positions match TRBD1. The source was CD4+ or CD8+ T cells sorted from blood, collected in a trial of the OX40 agonist ivuxolimab. The CDR3 is CASSHPGQGLDYGYTF. The CDR3, as DNA: TGTGCCAGCAGCCATCCCGGACAGGGTCTGGACTATGGCTACACCTTC.